One sample yielded the 13 T cell receptor beta chains listed below, sequenced in a study of regulatory T cells in long-lasting Graves disease. Time point here: newly diagnosed GD, antithyroid drugs for less than 3 months. PBMC-derived RNA was used for the TCR library. Building the TCR beta libraries relied on iRepertoire HTBI primers, and CDR3 regions underwent Arm-PCR. Each CDR3 protein gets one entry after TCRdb re-called the multiplex PCR reads with MiXCR. Among hundreds of thousands of distinct CDR3 sequences listed, over 15% were seen once. The material sequenced was peripheral blood mononuclear cells (PBMCs), taken at new diagnosis, from a patient treated with antithyroid drugs. All receptors come from a female donor with Graves disease.

This clonotype was observed many times. The genes are TRBV20-1 and TRBJ2-1; 8 positions match TRBD2. The CDR3 has 14 residues. V shed 1 base and J 10 bases; nucleotides not matched to a gene: 9. In germline, CDR1 is DFQATT, CDR2 SNEGSKA (reference sequence). DNA for the CDR3: TGCAGTGCTAGAGGGGGTAGCGGGATAACCGAGCAGTTCTTC. Its translation is CSARGGSGITEQFF.

This clonotype was observed at least ten times. This rearrangement joins TRBV14 to TRBJ2-3; D assignment may be TRBD1 or TRBD2 (5 bases each). Germline V CDR1 and CDR2: SGHDN, FVKESK. Deletions cut 2 bases from V and 4 bases from J, with 7 bases between. CDR3 size: 13 residues. The CDR3 DNA is TGTGCCAGCAGCCAAAGGGGACCAGATACGCAGTATTTT. Protein: CASSQRGPDTQYF.

This clonotype was seen at least ten times. The chain couples TRBV27 to TRBJ2-1, with D possibly being TRBD2 (6 bases). Per the germline V gene, CDR1 is MNHEY and CDR2 is SMNVEV (reference sequence). The CDR3 length is 16 residues. Trimming removed 4 bases at V and 7 bases at J, with 20 bases between. Written as DNA, the CDR3 is TGTGCCAGCAGTTCTCGAACCCCCGGGACTCCAAATGAGCAGTTCTTC. Protein sequence: CASSSRTPGTPNEQFF.

This clonotype was seen at least ten times. The gene calls are TRBV12-3 or TRBV12-4 and TRBJ2-4; possibly TRBD1 or TRBD2 for D (5 bases each). The CDR3 sequence is 11 residues long. V lost 8 bases to trimming and J lost 12 bases, with 14 bases between them. The CDR3 protein is CASGTAFRQYF. DNA of the CDR3: TGTGCCAGCGGGACGGCCTTCCGTCAGTACTTC.

DNA of the CDR3: TGTGTCTCGGCGGAGGGAGAAGGCTCCTACAATGAGCAGTTCTTC. Translated: CVSAEGEGSYNEQFF. V is TRBV6-2 or TRBV6-3 and J is TRBJ2-1; possible D gene TRBD2, 6 bases. Per the germline V gene, CDR1 is MNHEY and CDR2 is SVGEGT. The CDR3 totals 15 residues.

This clonotype was counted many times. This chain joins TRBV27 and TRBJ2-7; D is possibly TRBD2 (7 bases). V lost 7 bases, J lost 6 bases, and 13 bases lay in between. Germline assignment: CDR1 MNHEY and CDR2 SMNVEV (reference sequence). This CDR3 is 12 amino acids long. CDR3 sequence: CASNGRGGEQYF. In nucleotides, the CDR3 is TGTGCCAGCAATGGGAGGGGGGGCGAGCAGTACTTC.

This clonotype has at least ten counts. This sequence joins TRBV6-2 or TRBV6-3 and TRBJ2-3; D not certain. Germline values: CDR1 MNHEY, CDR2 SVGEGT. The CDR3 has 15 residues. Between the trimmed V and J ends, which lost 5 bases and 5 bases, there was a span of 17 bases. The CDR3 loop is CASSSPSRLKDTQYF. CDR3 nucleotide sequence: TGTGCCAGCAGTAGTCCTTCCAGGTTGAAAGATACGCAGTATTTT.

Many counts were recorded for this clonotype. One end of the junction varies from germline; a read error may be responsible. The gene calls are TRBV12-3 or TRBV12-4 and TRBJ2-1, with 9 nucleotides matching TRBD2. This CDR3 is 16 amino acids long. This CDR3 reads CASSLGTSVSYNKQFF. The DNA of the CDR3 is TGTGCCAGCAGTTTAGGGACTAGCGTCTCCTACAATAAGCAGTTCTTC.

This clonotype was counted many times. The rearrangement joins TRBV28 to TRBJ1-2; D possibly corresponds to TRBD1 (5 bases). The germline V gene encodes CDR1 MDHEN and CDR2 SYDVKM. This CDR3 has 13 amino acids. V shed 7 bases and J shed 4 bases, with 13 bases lying between them. DNA of the CDR3: TGTGCCAGCAATTTTAATGGGGGCTATGGCTACACCTTC. Protein sequence: CASNFNGGYGYTF.

This clonotype showed up many times. This chain links TRBV19 with TRBJ2-7; D uncertain. Germline V gives CDR1 LNHDA, CDR2 SQIVND (reference sequence). The CDR3 contains 17 residues. V was pared by 7 bases and J by 3 bases, with 25 bases between. The CDR3 region is CASIGWTPGSLYYEQYF. The CDR3 DNA reads TGTGCCAGTATCGGATGGACCCCCGGTTCTCTTTACTACGAGCAGTACTTC.

In this sample, this clonotype turned up many times. V is TRBV2 and J is TRBJ1-2; 8 bases line up with TRBD1. CDR3 length: 12 residues. CDR1 and CDR2 (germline): SNHLY, FYNNEI. J lost 7 bases, V lost 6 bases, and 4 bases had no gene match. Here the CDR3 DNA reads TGTGCCAGCAGAAGGGACAGGTCTGGCTACACCTTC. It yields the protein CASRRDRSGYTF.

CDR3 sequence: CASSPLGTGVEDTQYF. The CDR3 bases are TGTGCCAGCAGCCCACTGGGGACAGGGGTAGAAGATACGCAGTATTTT. The chain couples TRBV13 to TRBJ2-3; 10 bases are a match to TRBD1. The trim removed 5 bases at V and 5 bases at J, leaving 10 bases unmatched. CDR3 length equals 16 residues. CDR1 is PRHDT and CDR2 is FYEKMQ in the germline V gene (reference sequence).

Turning to this clonotype: A much larger clone differs by one base, so this may be a read error. The V gene is TRBV19, the J gene TRBJ2-2, with 9 bases aligning to TRBD1. The CDR3 length is 19 residues. Per germline, CDR1 LNHDA and CDR2 SQIVND (reference sequence). CDR3 in amino acids: CASGIGGVTGTGKEVGLFF. The CDR3 bases are TGTGCCAGTGGTATAGGGGGAGTAACCGGGACAGGGAAGGAGGTTGGGCTGTTTTTT.